This T cell receptor (beta chain) derives from a study of blood T cell repertoires in COVID-19. Background on the study: The samples span acute and convalescent COVID-19 from the United States, Italy and Spain. In each case, the material was cDNA or gDNA derived from T cells, B-cell-depleted T cells, or PBMCs.

Per the original data handling: Amplification from reference gene primers served as the basis for estimated nucleated cell counts. The protocol was immunoSEQ multiplex PCR, while the TCRdb copy is restricted to in-frame clones and leaves out a portion. The V and J calls and clone size are taken from that table; D and trimming were inferred from the DNA. The sample records over 85,000 clones, about 85% being singletons. The ends lost 1 base at V and 5 bases at J; junction bases unmatched: 2. This CDR3 spans 14 amino acids. Germline CDR1 reads LGHDT; CDR2 reads YNNKEL (reference sequence). Seattle's cohort entered during active infection and was followed longitudinally.

J is TRBJ2-1 and V is TRBV3-1 (or the pseudogene TRBV3-2); 7 bases agree with TRBD1. Material for sequencing was peripheral blood. The receptor was derived from a woman aged 50 to 60 with COVID-19, enrolled during active disease. The CDR3, as DNA: TGTGCCAGCAGCCAAGGACAGGGTAACAATGAGCAGTTCTTC. It yields the protein CASSQGQGNNEQFF.